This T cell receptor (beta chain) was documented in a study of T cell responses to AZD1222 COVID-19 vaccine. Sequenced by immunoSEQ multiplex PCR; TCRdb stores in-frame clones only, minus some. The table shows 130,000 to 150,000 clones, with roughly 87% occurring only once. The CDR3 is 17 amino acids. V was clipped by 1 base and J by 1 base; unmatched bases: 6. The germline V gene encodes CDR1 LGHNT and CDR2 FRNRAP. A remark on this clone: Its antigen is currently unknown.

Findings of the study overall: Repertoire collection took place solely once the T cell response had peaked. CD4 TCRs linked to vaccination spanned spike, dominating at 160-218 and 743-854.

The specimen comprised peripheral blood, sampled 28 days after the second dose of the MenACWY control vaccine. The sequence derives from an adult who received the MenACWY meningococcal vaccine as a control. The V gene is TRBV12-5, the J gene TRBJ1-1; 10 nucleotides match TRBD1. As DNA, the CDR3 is TGTGCTAGTGGTTTGGAAGGACAGGGGGTCCGGAACACTGAAGCTTTCTTT. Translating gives CASGLEGQGVRNTEAFF. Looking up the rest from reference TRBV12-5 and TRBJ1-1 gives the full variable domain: DARVTQTPRHKVTEMGQEVTMRCQPILGHNTVFWYRQTMMQGLELLAYFRNRAPLDDSGMPKDRFSAEMPDATLATLKIQPSEPRDSAVYFCASGLEGQGVRNTEAFFGQGTRLTVV.